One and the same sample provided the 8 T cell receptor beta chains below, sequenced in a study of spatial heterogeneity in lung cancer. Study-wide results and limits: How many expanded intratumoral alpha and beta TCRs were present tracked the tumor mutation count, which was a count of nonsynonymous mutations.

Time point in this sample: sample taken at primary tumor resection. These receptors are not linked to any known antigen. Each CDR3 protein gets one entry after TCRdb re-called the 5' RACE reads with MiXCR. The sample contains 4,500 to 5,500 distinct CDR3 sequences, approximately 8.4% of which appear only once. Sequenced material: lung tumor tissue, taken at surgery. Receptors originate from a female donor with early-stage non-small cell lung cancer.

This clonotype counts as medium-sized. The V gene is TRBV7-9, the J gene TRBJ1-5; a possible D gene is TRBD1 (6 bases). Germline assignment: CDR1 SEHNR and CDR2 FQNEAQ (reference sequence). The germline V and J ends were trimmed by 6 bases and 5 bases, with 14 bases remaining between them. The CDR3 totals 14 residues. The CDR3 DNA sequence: TGTGCCAGCAGTTCGGCGAGGGGGTATCAGCCCCAGCATTTT. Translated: CASSSARGYQPQHF. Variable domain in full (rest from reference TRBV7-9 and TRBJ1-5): DTGVSQNPRHKITKRGQNVTFRCDPISEHNRLYWYRQTLGQGPEFLTYFQNEAQLEKSRLLSDRFSAERPKGSFSTLEIQRTEQGDSAMYLCASSSARGYQPQHFGDGTRLSIL.

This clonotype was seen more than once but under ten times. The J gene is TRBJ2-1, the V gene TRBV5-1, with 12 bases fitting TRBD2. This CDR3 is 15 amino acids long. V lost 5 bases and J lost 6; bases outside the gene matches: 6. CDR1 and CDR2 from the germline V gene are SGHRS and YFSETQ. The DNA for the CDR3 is TGCGCCAGCAGGGTAGGACTAGCGGGAATCAATGAGCAGTTCTTC. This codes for CASRVGLAGINEQFF.

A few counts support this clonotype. The CDR3 here is CASSSSSTSGIPYEQYF. The CDR3 nucleotides are TGTGCCAGCAGCTCATCCTCGACTAGCGGGATCCCTTACGAGCAGTACTTC. This sequence joins TRBV9 and TRBJ2-7; TRBD2 aligns across 11 bases. The CDR3 is 17 residues long. From germline, CDR1 is SGDLS and CDR2 YYNGEE. V dropped 4 bases and J dropped 4; count of bases not matched to a gene: 13.

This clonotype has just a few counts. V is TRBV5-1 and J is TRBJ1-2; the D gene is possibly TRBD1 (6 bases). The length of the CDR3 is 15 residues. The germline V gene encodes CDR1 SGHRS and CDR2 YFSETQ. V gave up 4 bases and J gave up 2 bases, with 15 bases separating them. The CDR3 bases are TGCGCCAGCAGCCTCGACCGGGACACCAACTATGGCTACACCTTC. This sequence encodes CASSLDRDTNYGYTF.

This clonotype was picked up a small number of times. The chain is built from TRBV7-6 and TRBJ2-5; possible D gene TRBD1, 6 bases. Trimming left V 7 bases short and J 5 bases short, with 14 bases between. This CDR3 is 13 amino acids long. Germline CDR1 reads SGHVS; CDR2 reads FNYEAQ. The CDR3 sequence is CASTPGAAETQYF. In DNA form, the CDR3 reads TGTGCCAGCACCCCAGGGGCGGCCGAGACCCAGTACTTC.

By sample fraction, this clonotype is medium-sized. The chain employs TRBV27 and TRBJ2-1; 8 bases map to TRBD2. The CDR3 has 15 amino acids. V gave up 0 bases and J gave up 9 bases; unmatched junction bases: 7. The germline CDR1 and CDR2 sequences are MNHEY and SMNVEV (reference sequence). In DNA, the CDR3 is TGTGCCAGCAGTTTATCAGGGACTAGTAAAACTGAGCAGTTCTTC. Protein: CASSLSGTSKTEQFF.

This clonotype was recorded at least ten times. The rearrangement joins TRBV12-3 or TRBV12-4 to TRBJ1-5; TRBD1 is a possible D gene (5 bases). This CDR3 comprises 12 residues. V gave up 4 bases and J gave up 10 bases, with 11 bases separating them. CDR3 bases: TGTGCCAGCAGTTCCGCCGGGGGTCCCCAGCATTTT. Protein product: CASSSAGGPQHF.

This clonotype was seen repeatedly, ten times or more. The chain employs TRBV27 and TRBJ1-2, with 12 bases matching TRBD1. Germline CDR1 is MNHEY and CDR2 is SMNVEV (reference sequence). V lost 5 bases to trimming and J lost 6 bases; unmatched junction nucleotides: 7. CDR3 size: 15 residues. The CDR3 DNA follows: TGTGCCAGCAGTGGCCGGGACAGGGGGCATCATGGCTACACCTTC. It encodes CASSGRDRGHHGYTF.